Following are 18 T cell receptor beta chains from one sample sequenced in a study of blood T cell repertoires in COVID-19. Profiling relied on immunoSEQ multiplex PCR, and the TCRdb table lists in-frame clones only, not all of them. This sample yields about 170,000 clones, of which around 80% are seen a single time; under 20% belongs to the top ten. Specimen: PBMCs or T cells enriched from blood (not recorded which). These receptors originate from a woman in her 70s in a cohort exposed to, infected with or recovered from COVID-19 (not recorded which).

V usage is TRBV2 and J usage is TRBJ1-4; 7 bases map to TRBD1. Germline trimming cut 7 bases from V and 8 bases from J; bases unmatched to any gene: 13. CDR1 and CDR2 from the germline V gene are SNHLY and FYNNEI. The CDR3 totals 15 residues. The CDR3 nucleotides read TGTGCCAGCATGGTGGAGTGGGACAGAATCGAAAAACTGTTTTTT. This translates into CASMVEWDRIEKLFF.

The chain employs TRBV7-9 and TRBJ1-2; perhaps TRBD1 as D (6 bases). From germline, CDR1 is SEHNR and CDR2 FQNEAQ (reference sequence). Trimming took off 7 bases at V and 8 bases at J, with 20 bases between the two ends. The CDR3 extends over 14 amino acids. This CDR3 is CASTGREQGGGYTF. CDR3 DNA: TGTGCCAGCACCGGGAGGGAACAGGGCGGAGGCTACACCTTC.

This chain links TRBV18 with TRBJ1-2; no reliable D call. CDR1 is KGHSH, CDR2 LQKENI, per germline. V lost 0 bases and J 4 bases, leaving 9 bases between the germline ends. The CDR3 sequence is 14 residues long. The CDR3 protein is CASSPPAGPYGYTF. As DNA, the CDR3 is TGTGCCAGCTCACCACCGGCAGGCCCCTATGGCTACACCTTC.

This clone was counted a single time. The chain joins TRBV28 to TRBJ1-1; TRBD1 matches 7 bases. The germline V gene has CDR1 MDHEN and CDR2 SYDVKM. Germline trimming cut 5 bases from V and 6 bases from J; bases unmatched to any gene: 12. The CDR3 is made up of 15 amino acids. CDR3 residues: CASSPPDRRVAEAFF. Written as DNA, the CDR3 is TGTGCCAGCAGTCCTCCGGACAGGCGAGTCGCTGAAGCTTTCTTT.

Worth noting for this clone: The same CDR3 can be traced to other DNA sequences in this sample. The chain joins TRBV7-3 to TRBJ2-5; D possibly corresponds to TRBD1 (6 bases). V lost 1 base, J lost 3 bases, and 6 bases lay in between. The CDR3 contains 13 residues. Germline CDR1 is SGHTA and CDR2 is FQGTGA. The CDR3 spells CASSLRQEETQYF. CDR3 coding DNA: TGTGCCAGCAGCTTAAGACAGGAAGAGACCCAGTACTTC.

The V gene is TRBV7-9, the J gene TRBJ1-6, with 7 bases fitting TRBD1. CDR1 and CDR2 from the germline V gene are SEHNR and FQNEAQ (reference sequence). The CDR3 runs to 13 residues. V lost 5 bases to trimming and J lost 10 bases; unmatched junction nucleotides: 5. CDR3 bases: TGTGCCAGCAGCAATACAGGGGACTCACCCCTCCACTTT. This translates into CASSNTGDSPLHF.

This sequence joins TRBV29-1 and TRBJ1-1; possible D gene TRBD1, 5 bases. The CDR3 extends over 11 amino acids. V dropped 7 bases and J dropped 0 bases, with 6 bases sitting between them. Germline V gene data show CDR1 as SQVTM and CDR2 as ANQGSEA. CDR3: CSATVNTEAFF. The CDR3 DNA reads TGCAGCGCGACAGTGAACACTGAAGCTTTCTTT.

This chain links TRBV27 with TRBJ1-5; D unresolved. Deletions cut 4 bases from V and 4 bases from J, with 11 bases between. Germline CDR1 MNHEY, CDR2 SMNVEV (reference sequence). The CDR3 length is 14 residues. Written as DNA, the CDR3 is TGTGCCAGCAGTTCGTATGGAGGTAATCAGCCCCAGCATTTT. Translating it yields CASSSYGGNQPQHF.

This clone was counted a single time. This sequence joins TRBV29-1 and TRBJ2-5; 9 bases agree with TRBD1. The ends lost 4 bases at V and 3 bases at J; junction bases unmatched: 9. The CDR3 is 15 residues long. Germline values: CDR1 SQVTM, CDR2 ANQGSEA. The CDR3 here is CSVVPGGTGKETQYF. The CDR3 bases are TGCAGCGTTGTTCCCGGGGGGACAGGGAAAGAGACCCAGTACTTC.

V and J are TRBV11-2 and TRBJ2-7; the D is unclear. This CDR3 comprises 15 residues. Trimming removed 4 bases at V and 1 base at J, with 14 bases between. Per germline, CDR1 SGHAT and CDR2 FQNNGV. CDR3 protein: CASSSFPGLSYEQYF. The CDR3 bases are TGTGCCAGCAGCTCATTCCCTGGCTTGTCCTACGAGCAGTACTTC.

V and J are TRBV3-1 (or the pseudogene TRBV3-2) and TRBJ2-2; 7 bases align to TRBD2. The V segment lost 2 bases and the J segment 6 bases; nucleotides outside the gene matches: 12. This CDR3 region has 17 residues. CDR1 and CDR2 from the germline V gene are LGHDT and YNNKEL (reference sequence). This CDR3 reads CASSQRGGILGAGELFF. The CDR3 region has the DNA TGTGCCAGCAGCCAAAGGGGAGGGATCCTAGGCGCCGGGGAGCTGTTTTTT.

This clone appeared once. The rearrangement uses TRBV7-3 and TRBJ1-1, with no clear D. The CDR3 is 13 amino acids. Per the germline V gene, CDR1 is SGHTA and CDR2 is FQGTGA. Trimming took 5 bases from V and 1 from J, leaving 8 bases between them. CDR3 sequence reads: CASSAHGNTEAFF. DNA of the CDR3: TGTGCCAGCAGCGCACATGGGAACACTGAAGCTTTCTTT.

This clone is a singleton in its sample. The chain carries TRBV7-9 and TRBJ2-1, with TRBD2 matching 7 bases. Per germline, CDR1 SEHNR and CDR2 FQNEAQ (reference sequence). J lost 5 bases, V lost 4 bases, and 14 bases had no gene match. The CDR3 totals 17 residues. Here the CDR3 reads CASSSPSFPGLHNEQFF. For the CDR3, the DNA is TGTGCCAGCAGCTCCCCGTCCTTCCCGGGACTACACAATGAGCAGTTCTTC. Drawing the rest from reference TRBV7-9 and TRBJ2-1, the complete variable domain is DTGVSQNPRHKITKRGQNVTFRCDPISEHNRLYWYRQTLGQGPEFLTYFQNEAQLEKSRLLSDRFSAERPKGSFSTLEIQRTEQGDSAMYLCASSSPSFPGLHNEQFFGPGTRLTVL.

V is TRBV7-9 and J is TRBJ1-5, with D uncertain. The CDR3 sequence is 12 residues long. The germline V gene has CDR1 SEHNR and CDR2 FQNEAQ (reference sequence). Trimming removed 3 bases from V and 9 bases from J, with 9 bases in between. The CDR3 reads CASSLVLGPQHF. CDR3 nucleotide sequence: TGTGCCAGCAGCTTGGTCCTAGGGCCCCAGCATTTT.

V is TRBV10-3 and J is TRBJ1-5; D ambiguous. Trimming stripped 7 bases from V and 6 bases from J, with 13 bases between. In germline, CDR1 is ENHRY, CDR2 SYGVKD. The CDR3 extends over 13 amino acids. CDR3 DNA sequence: TGTGCCATCACGGGTGCCCGGAGTCAGCCCCAGCATTTT. This gives the protein CAITGARSQPQHF.

CDR3 loop: CASSPSSQRAQAPLHF. CDR3 coding DNA: TGTGCCAGCAGTCCTAGTTCCCAGAGGGCACAAGCACCCCTCCACTTT. The gene calls are TRBV9 and TRBJ1-6; D call uncertain. Germline-derived CDR1 and CDR2 are SGDLS and YYNGEE. V was pared by 5 bases and J by 11 bases, with 23 bases between. CDR3 size: 16 residues.

This clone was seen a few times. V and J are TRBV24-1 and TRBJ2-7, with D possibly TRBD2 on 5 matching bases. The V end lost 12 bases, the J end lost 3 bases, and 11 bases lay between the germline ends. Germline V gene data show CDR1 as KGHDR and CDR2 as SFDVKD. The CDR3 runs to 11 residues. The CDR3 DNA reads TGTGCCGTCTCCGAGGGCTACGAGCAGTACTTC. Translating it yields CAVSEGYEQYF.

The V and J genes are TRBV4-2 and TRBJ2-7; 8 bases align to TRBD2. CDR1 and CDR2 from the germline V gene are LGHNA and YNFKEQ. The CDR3 has 16 residues. V dropped 1 base and J dropped 4; count of bases not matched to a gene: 9. The CDR3 coding sequence is TGTGCCAGCAGCCAAGGCGCGGCGGGAGGAACTTACGAGCAGTACTTC. The encoded protein is CASSQGAAGGTYEQYF.